These 2 T cell receptor beta chains share one sample of origin, sequenced in a study of response to subunit inactivated influenza vaccine. TCRdb re-called the RT-PCR reads with MiXCR, one entry per CDR3 protein. The repertoire has 500,000 to 600,000 distinct CDR3 sequences, under 9% of them found once; the top ten carry roughly 13%. The specimen was PBMCs from blood, collected roughly 24 months after vaccination. The receptors were gathered from a man aged 50 to 75 who received an inactivated influenza vaccine.

This clonotype was recorded many times. This chain joins TRBV3-1 and TRBJ1-5; a weak D match, TRBD1 (5 bases). From germline, CDR1 is LGHDT and CDR2 YNNKEL (reference sequence). The V end was cut by 1 base, the J end by 0 bases, with 10 bases between. The CDR3 has 16 residues. In nucleotides, the CDR3 is TGTGCCAGCAGCCAAGGGACACCCTATAGCAATCAGCCCCAGCATTTT. Protein: CASSQGTPYSNQPQHF.

The chain employs TRBV20-1 and TRBJ2-1, with TRBD2 matching 10 bases. In germline, CDR1 is DFQATT, CDR2 SNEGSKA (reference sequence). The ends lost 6 bases at V and 8 bases at J; junction bases unmatched: 10. The CDR3 has 14 amino acids. The CDR3 sequence is CSAAQRGGRDEQFF. CDR3 nucleotide sequence: TGCAGTGCGGCGCAGCGGGGGGGCCGGGATGAGCAGTTCTTC.